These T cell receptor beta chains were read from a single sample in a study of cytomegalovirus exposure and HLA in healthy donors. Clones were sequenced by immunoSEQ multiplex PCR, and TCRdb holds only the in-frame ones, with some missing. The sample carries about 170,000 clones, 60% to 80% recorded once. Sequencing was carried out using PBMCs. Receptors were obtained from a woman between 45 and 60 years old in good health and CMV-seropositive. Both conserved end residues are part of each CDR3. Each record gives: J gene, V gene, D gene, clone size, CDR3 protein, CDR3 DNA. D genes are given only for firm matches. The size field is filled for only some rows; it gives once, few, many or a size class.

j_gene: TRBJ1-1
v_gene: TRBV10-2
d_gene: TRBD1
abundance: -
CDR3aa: CASAANSDRGLTEAFF
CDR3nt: TGCGCCAGCGCTGCTAACTCCGACAGGGGTCTCACTGAAGCTTTCTTT

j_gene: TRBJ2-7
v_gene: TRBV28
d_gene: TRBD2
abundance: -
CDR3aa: CASIASGSGSIEQYF
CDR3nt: TGTGCCAGCATCGCGAGTGGGAGCGGGAGTATCGAGCAGTACTTC

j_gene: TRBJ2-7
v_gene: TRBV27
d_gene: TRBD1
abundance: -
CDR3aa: CASSIRGREQYF
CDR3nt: TGTGCCAGCAGTATCAGGGGGCGGGAGCAGTACTTC

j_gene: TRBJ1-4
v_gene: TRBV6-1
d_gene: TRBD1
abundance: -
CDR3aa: CASSATGDEKLFF
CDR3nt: TGTGCCAGCAGTGCTACAGGGGATGAAAAACTGTTTTTT

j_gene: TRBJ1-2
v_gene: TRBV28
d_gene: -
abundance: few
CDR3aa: CASSLPAESYGYTF
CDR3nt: TGTGCCAGCAGTTTACCGGCGGAGAGCTATGGCTACACCTTC

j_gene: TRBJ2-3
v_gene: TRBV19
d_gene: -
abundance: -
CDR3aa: CASTTGSGSTDTQYF
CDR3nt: TGTGCCAGTACCACGGGTAGCGGTAGCACAGATACGCAGTATTTT

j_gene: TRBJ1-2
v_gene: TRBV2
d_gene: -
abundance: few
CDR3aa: CASSARGYGYTF
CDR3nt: TGTGCCAGCAGTGCCAGGGGCTATGGCTACACCTTC

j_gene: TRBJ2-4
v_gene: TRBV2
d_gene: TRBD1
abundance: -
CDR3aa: CASSEADRVAKNIQYF
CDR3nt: TGTGCCAGCAGTGAGGCCGACAGGGTAGCCAAAAACATTCAGTACTTC

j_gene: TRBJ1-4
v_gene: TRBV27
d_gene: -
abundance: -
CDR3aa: CASSPFGGTNEKLFF
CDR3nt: TGTGCCAGCAGTCCCTTCGGGGGGACTAATGAAAAACTGTTTTTT

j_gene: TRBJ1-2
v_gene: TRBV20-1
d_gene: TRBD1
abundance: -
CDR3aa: CSADRVGYTF
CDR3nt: TGCAGTGCCGACAGGGTTGGCTACACCTTC